This entry is about one T cell receptor beta chain. Antigen: not known. These data come from a study of Ad26.COV2.S vaccination and SARS-CoV-2 variants. Sequencing used immunoSEQ multiplex PCR; TCRdb keeps in-frame clones, though not all of them. The sample shows about 180,000 clones, approximately 88% of them seen only once. CDR1 is MNHEY and CDR2 is SVGEGT in the germline V gene. The CDR3 has 14 residues. V lost 6 bases to trimming and J lost 5 bases, with 16 bases between them. Study-level results: Responses of T cells in total may have been underestimated by the TCR breadth and depth analyses.

The TCR comes from a human donor who had recovered from COVID-19. This specimen consisted of peripheral blood, obtained after recovery from COVID-19. The chain links TRBV6-2 or TRBV6-3 to TRBJ2-5, with D tentatively TRBD2 (7 bases). The CDR3 loop is CASSLGGGWETQYF. The CDR3 region has the DNA TGTGCCAGCAGCCTGGGGGGGGGCTGGGAGACCCAGTACTTC.